This T cell receptor (beta chain) came from a study of T-cell reconstitution after alpha-beta-depleted transplantation in children. TCRbeta library preparation incorporated unique molecular identifiers. A single record per CDR3 protein comes from TCRdb applying MiXCR to the PCR reads. The table records hundreds of thousands of distinct CDR3 sequences, more than 20% of them present only once. The CDR3 sequence is 16 residues long. V shed 2 bases, J shed 3 bases, and the junction held 4 bases outside the gene matches. Germline CDR1 reads MNHEY; CDR2 reads SMNVEV (reference sequence). The specimen was PBMCs, mostly from graft donor cells, collected 360 days after TCRalphabeta/CD19-depleted stem cell transplant. The chain joins TRBV27 to TRBJ2-1; 10 bases agree with TRBD2. The source is a boy in the first two years of life who had a stem cell transplant for acute myeloid leukemia, so the T cells may come from the graft donor. This CDR3 reads CASSLRTSGNYNEQFF. Here the CDR3 DNA reads TGTGCCAGCAGTTTAAGGACTAGCGGTAACTACAATGAGCAGTTCTTC.